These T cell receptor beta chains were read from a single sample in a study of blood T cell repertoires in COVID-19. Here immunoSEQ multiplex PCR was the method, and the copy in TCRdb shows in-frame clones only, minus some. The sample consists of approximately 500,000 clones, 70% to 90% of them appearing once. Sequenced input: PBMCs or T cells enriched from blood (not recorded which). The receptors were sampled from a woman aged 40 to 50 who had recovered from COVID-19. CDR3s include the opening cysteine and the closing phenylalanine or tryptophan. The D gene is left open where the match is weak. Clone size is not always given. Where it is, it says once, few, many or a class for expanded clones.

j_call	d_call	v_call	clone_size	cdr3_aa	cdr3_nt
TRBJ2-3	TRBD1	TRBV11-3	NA	CASSLRGQGGNTQYF	TGTGCCAGCAGCTTAAGGGGACAGGGAGGTAATACGCAGTATTTT
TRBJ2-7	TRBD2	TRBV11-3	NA	CASSFTSGRGEQYF	TGTGCCAGCAGCTTCACTAGCGGGAGAGGAGAGCAGTACTTC
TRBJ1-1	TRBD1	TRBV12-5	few	CASGYPGGEATEAFF	TGTGCTAGTGGTTACCCAGGGGGCGAGGCCACTGAAGCTTTCTTT
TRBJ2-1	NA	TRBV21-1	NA	CASPKRDRGKLGEQFF	TGTGCCAGCCCCAAAAGGGACAGGGGGAAGCTAGGTGAGCAGTTCTTC
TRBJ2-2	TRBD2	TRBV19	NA	CASSKIAGGSTGELFF	TGTGCCAGTAGTAAGATAGCGGGAGGTTCCACCGGGGAGCTGTTTTTT
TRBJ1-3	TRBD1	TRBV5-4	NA	CASSVGQGPPSGNTIYF	TGTGCCAGCAGCGTCGGACAGGGCCCACCCTCTGGAAACACCATATATTTT
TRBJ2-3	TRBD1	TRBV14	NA	CASSRPGTGYTDTQYF	TGTGCCAGCAGCCGCCCCGGGACAGGGTACACAGATACGCAGTATTTT
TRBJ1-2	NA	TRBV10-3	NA	CATAGGDYGYTF	TGTGCCACGGCGGGGGGCGACTATGGCTACACCTTC
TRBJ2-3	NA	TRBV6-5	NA	CASISKPVDTDTQYF	TGTGCCAGCATCTCTAAACCCGTCGACACAGATACGCAGTATTTT
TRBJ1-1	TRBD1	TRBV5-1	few	CASSLAQGGTEAFF	TGCGCCAGCAGCTTGGCGCAGGGGGGTACTGAAGCTTTCTTT
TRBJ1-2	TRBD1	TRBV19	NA	CASSRGLGYYGYTF	TGTGCCAGTAGCAGGGGGTTAGGCTACTATGGCTACACCTTC
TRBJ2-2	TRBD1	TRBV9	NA	CASSVGTGTRTGELFF	TGTGCCAGCAGCGTTGGGACAGGGACAAGGACCGGGGAGCTGTTTTTT
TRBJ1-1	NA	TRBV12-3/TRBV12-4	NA	CASSITGYTEAFF	TGTGCCAGCAGTATAACAGGGTATACGGAAGCTTTCTTT
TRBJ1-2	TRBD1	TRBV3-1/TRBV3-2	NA	CASSQAGTGDGYTF	TGTGCCAGCAGCCAAGCCGGGACAGGGGATGGCTACACCTTC
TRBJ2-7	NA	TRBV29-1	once	CSVSSGEGYEQYF	TGCAGCGTTTCTTCAGGGGAAGGGTACGAGCAGTACTTC
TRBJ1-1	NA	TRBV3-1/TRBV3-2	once	CASSHGKTGAFF	TGTGCCAGCAGCCATGGAAAGACGGGAGCTTTCTTT
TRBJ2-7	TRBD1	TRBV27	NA	CASSFGYRGYEQYF	TGTGCCAGCAGTTTTGGGTACAGGGGGTACGAGCAGTACTTC
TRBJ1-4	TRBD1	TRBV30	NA	CAWSLPGQGQTNEKLFF	TGTGCCTGGAGTCTCCCGGGACAGGGACAGACTAATGAAAAACTGTTTTTT
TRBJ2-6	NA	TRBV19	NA	CASSSPKTAPGANVLTF	TGTGCCAGTAGTAGCCCCAAGACAGCACCTGGGGCCAACGTCCTGACTTTC
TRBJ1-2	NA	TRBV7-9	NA	CASSLVDYGYTF	TGTGCCAGCAGCTTAGTCGACTATGGCTACACCTTC
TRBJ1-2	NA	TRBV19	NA	CASSWPFLPPGQGYTF	TGTGCCAGTAGCTGGCCCTTCCTTCCCCCGGGACAAGGCTACACCTTC
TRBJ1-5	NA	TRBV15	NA	CATSSDWGVRQPQHF	TGTGCCACCAGCAGCGACTGGGGGGTCCGACAGCCCCAGCATTTT
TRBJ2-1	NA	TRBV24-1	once	CAKETGVIEQFF	TGTGCCAAAGAGACGGGAGTAATTGAGCAGTTCTTC
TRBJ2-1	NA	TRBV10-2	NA	CASTLDNYNEQFF	TGCGCCAGCACCCTCGACAACTACAATGAGCAGTTCTTC
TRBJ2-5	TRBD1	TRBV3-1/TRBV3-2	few	CASSPRTGQETQYF	TGTGCCAGCAGCCCACGGACAGGCCAAGAGACCCAGTACTTC
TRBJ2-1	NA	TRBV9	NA	CASSSPGGGPGNEQFF	TGTGCCAGCAGCTCCCCAGGTGGAGGGCCGGGTAATGAGCAGTTCTTC
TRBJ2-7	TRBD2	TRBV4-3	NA	CASSQGPAGVTYEQYF	TGCGCCAGCAGCCAAGGTCCAGCGGGGGTAACCTACGAGCAGTACTTC
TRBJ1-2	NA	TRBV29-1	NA	CSVGELANYGYTF	TGCAGCGTTGGAGAGTTAGCTAACTATGGCTACACCTTC
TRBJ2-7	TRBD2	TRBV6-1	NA	CASSELAGVREQYF	TGTGCCAGCAGTGAACTAGCGGGAGTCCGCGAGCAGTACTTC
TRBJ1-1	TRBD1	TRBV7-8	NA	CASSLAGQGVVRTEAFF	TGTGCCAGCAGCTTAGCGGGACAGGGGGTTGTACGGACTGAAGCTTTCTTT
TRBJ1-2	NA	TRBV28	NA	CASLDYRNYGYTF	TGTGCCAGCCTAGATTACCGAAACTATGGCTACACCTTC